Listed below are T cell receptor beta chains from one sample, sequenced in a study of blood T cell repertoires in COVID-19. Clones were sequenced by immunoSEQ multiplex PCR, and TCRdb holds only the in-frame ones, with some missing. The repertoire consists of 150,000 to 200,000 clones, with roughly 80% occurring once and the leading ten covering 11%. Sequenced sample: PBMCs or T cells enriched from blood (not recorded which). The receptors stem from a man aged 45-65 years who had recovered from COVID-19. The CDR3 runs from the conserved cysteine through the conserved F or W. Each record gives: CDR3 protein, CDR3 DNA, J gene, V gene, clone size, D gene. D genes are given only for firm matches. Part of the rows lack a size; the others show once, few, many or a class for expanded clones.

CDR3aa: CSVAKGTGGSYEQYF
CDR3nt: TGCAGCGTCGCGAAGGGGACAGGGGGCTCCTACGAGCAGTACTTC
j_gene: TRBJ2-7
v_gene: TRBV29-1
abundance: once
d_gene: TRBD1

CDR3aa: CASSLGQAAGYTF
CDR3nt: TGTGCCAGTAGTTTAGGGCAGGCTGCTGGCTACACCTTC
j_gene: TRBJ1-2
v_gene: TRBV19
abundance: .
d_gene: .

CDR3aa: CASSRTANYGYTF
CDR3nt: TGTGCCAGCAGTCGGACAGCTAACTATGGCTACACCTTC
j_gene: TRBJ1-2
v_gene: TRBV6-5
abundance: .
d_gene: .

CDR3aa: CASSLNAEDKLFF
CDR3nt: TGCGCCAGCAGCCTAAACGCGGAGGACAAACTGTTTTTT
j_gene: TRBJ1-4
v_gene: TRBV5-1
abundance: .
d_gene: .

CDR3aa: CASSSDQGQSQPQHF
CDR3nt: TGTGCCAGTAGCTCCGACCAGGGCCAGAGTCAGCCCCAGCATTTT
j_gene: TRBJ1-5
v_gene: TRBV19
abundance: .
d_gene: .

CDR3aa: CASRKGRDYNRGEQYF
CDR3nt: TGTGCCAGCAGGAAGGGGCGGGATTACAATCGAGGCGAGCAGTACTTC
j_gene: TRBJ2-7
v_gene: TRBV2
abundance: few
d_gene: .

CDR3aa: CASSYGSGGLGELFF
CDR3nt: TGTGCCAGCAGTTATGGTAGCGGGGGCCTAGGGGAGCTGTTTTTT
j_gene: TRBJ2-2
v_gene: TRBV28
abundance: .
d_gene: TRBD2

CDR3aa: CASSYEGQGPSGANVLTF
CDR3nt: TGTGCCAGCAGTTACGAAGGACAGGGGCCGTCGGGGGCCAACGTCCTGACTTTC
j_gene: TRBJ2-6
v_gene: TRBV6-2/TRBV6-3
abundance: .
d_gene: TRBD1

CDR3aa: CASSPPGKPYEQYF
CDR3nt: TGTGCCAGCAGCCCCCCGGGGAAGCCCTACGAGCAGTACTTC
j_gene: TRBJ2-7
v_gene: TRBV28
abundance: .
d_gene: .

CDR3aa: CASSQDWAGRGASNQPQHF
CDR3nt: TGTGCCAGCAGCCAAGATTGGGCCGGTAGGGGCGCGAGCAATCAGCCCCAGCATTTT
j_gene: TRBJ1-5
v_gene: TRBV4-2
abundance: once
d_gene: .

CDR3aa: CASSPQVRDRGIYGYTF
CDR3nt: TGTGCCAGCAGCCCTCAAGTCCGGGACAGGGGGATCTATGGCTACACCTTC
j_gene: TRBJ1-2
v_gene: TRBV5-4
abundance: .
d_gene: TRBD1

CDR3aa: CASSTTGNTEAFF
CDR3nt: TGTGCCAGCAGTACGACAGGGAACACTGAAGCTTTCTTT
j_gene: TRBJ1-1
v_gene: TRBV12-3/TRBV12-4
abundance: .
d_gene: .

CDR3aa: CASSLLAGANTDTQYF
CDR3nt: TGTGCCAGCAGTCTACTAGCGGGAGCTAACACAGATACGCAGTATTTT
j_gene: TRBJ2-3
v_gene: TRBV27
abundance: .
d_gene: TRBD2

CDR3aa: CASSPLWAGEIDYGYTF
CDR3nt: TGTGCCAGCAGTCCCCTCTGGGCAGGGGAGATCGACTATGGCTACACCTTC
j_gene: TRBJ1-2
v_gene: TRBV28
abundance: few
d_gene: .

CDR3aa: CASRGDDQPQHF
CDR3nt: TGTGCCAGCAGGGGAGACGATCAGCCCCAGCATTTT
j_gene: TRBJ1-5
v_gene: TRBV2
abundance: few
d_gene: .

CDR3aa: CASSESGDLKAFF
CDR3nt: TGCGCCAGCAGTGAGTCCGGGGATCTCAAAGCTTTCTTT
j_gene: TRBJ1-1
v_gene: TRBV10-1
abundance: .
d_gene: .

CDR3aa: CASSTGQVNNSPLHF
CDR3nt: TGCGCCAGCAGCACCGGACAGGTGAATAATTCACCCCTCCACTTT
j_gene: TRBJ1-6
v_gene: TRBV5-1
abundance: .
d_gene: TRBD1

CDR3aa: CASSLVGQANSPLHF
CDR3nt: TGCGCCAGCAGCTTGGTGGGACAGGCGAATTCACCCCTCCACTTT
j_gene: TRBJ1-6
v_gene: TRBV5-1
abundance: .
d_gene: TRBD1